This is a list of T cell receptor beta chains from one sample in a study of T-cell memory formation after mild COVID-19. TCRdb fed the 5' RACE reads into MiXCR, producing one record per CDR3 protein. The table includes 350,000 or so distinct CDR3 sequences, around 20% detected once. The sequenced material came from PBMCs or a T cell subset sorted from them (not recorded which). Receptors originate from an adult woman who had mild COVID-19 (a few samples of this study predate the infection). Cell type and time point are not known. Both conserved end residues are part of each CDR3. The D gene is left open where the match is weak. Where a row states a size, it is once, few, many or the class of an expanded clone; other rows omit it.

CDR3: CASSRGQGRRETQYF; DNA: TGTGCCAGCAGCCGCGGACAGGGTCGTAGGGAGACCCAGTACTTC; J: TRBJ2-5; V: TRBV12-3/TRBV12-4; D: TRBD1; size: .
CDR3: CASSQDPRQGATGELFF; DNA: TGTGCCAGCAGCCAAGATCCCCGGCAGGGGGCCACCGGGGAGCTGTTTTTT; J: TRBJ2-2; V: TRBV4-2; D: TRBD1; size: few
CDR3: CASQWDSDPTYEQYF; DNA: TGTGCCAGTCAGTGGGACAGCGATCCAACCTACGAGCAGTACTTC; J: TRBJ2-7; V: TRBV27; D: TRBD1; size: .
CDR3: CSAPTSGLSDTQYF; DNA: TGCAGTGCCCCGACTAGCGGGCTCTCAGATACGCAGTATTTT; J: TRBJ2-3; V: TRBV20-1; D: TRBD2; size: many
CDR3: CATSRRTGGAETFYNEQFF; DNA: TGTGCCACCAGCAGACGGACCGGGGGGGCGGAAACTTTTTACAATGAGCAGTTCTTC; J: TRBJ2-1; V: TRBV15; D: TRBD2; size: few
CDR3: CSARGQDRGIYNEQFF; DNA: TGCAGTGCTAGAGGTCAGGACAGGGGAATTTACAATGAGCAGTTCTTC; J: TRBJ2-1; V: TRBV20-1; D: TRBD1; size: .
CDR3: CASSYPLLAAADTQYF; DNA: TGTGCCAGCAGTTACCCCCTTCTAGCGGCGGCCGATACGCAGTATTTT; J: TRBJ2-3; V: TRBV6-6; D: TRBD2; size: .
CDR3: CATSDRQGSEQYF; DNA: TGTGCCACCAGTGACCGACAGGGGAGCGAGCAGTACTTC; J: TRBJ2-7; V: TRBV24-1; D: TRBD1; size: many
CDR3: CSAAPGTDTQYF; DNA: TGCAGCGCTGCCCCGGGCACAGATACGCAGTATTTT; J: TRBJ2-3; V: TRBV29-1; D: .; size: few
CDR3: CASSSSGAGETQYF; DNA: TGTGCCAGCAGCTCCTCAGGGGCGGGAGAGACCCAGTACTTC; J: TRBJ2-5; V: TRBV7-9; D: .; size: .
CDR3: CASGFYSSTGVNTEAFF; DNA: TGCGCCAGCGGTTTCTATTCTTCGACAGGGGTTAACACTGAAGCTTTCTTT; J: TRBJ1-1; V: TRBV5-1; D: TRBD1; size: .
CDR3: CASSFDYQGLAKNIQYF; DNA: TGCGCCAGCAGCTTTGATTACCAGGGCCTAGCCAAAAACATTCAGTACTTC; J: TRBJ2-4; V: TRBV5-1; D: .; size: few
CDR3: CASSRTGGNQPQHF; DNA: TGTGCCAGCAGTCGGACAGGGGGCAATCAGCCCCAGCATTTT; J: TRBJ1-5; V: TRBV27; D: TRBD1; size: many
CDR3: CASSPLAESSYEQYF; DNA: TGTGCCAGCAGCCCGCTAGCGGAAAGCTCCTACGAGCAGTACTTC; J: TRBJ2-7; V: TRBV4-2; D: TRBD2; size: few
CDR3: CSARDRLAGLNEQFF; DNA: TGCAGTGCTAGAGATCGACTAGCGGGATTGAATGAGCAGTTCTTC; J: TRBJ2-1; V: TRBV20-1; D: TRBD2; size: .
CDR3: CSARDPYTYEQYF; DNA: TGCAGTGCTAGAGATCCATATACCTACGAGCAGTACTTC; J: TRBJ2-7; V: TRBV20-1; D: .; size: few
CDR3: CASSDGQGTLNTEAFF; DNA: TGTGCCAGCAGCGATGGACAGGGGACGCTGAACACTGAAGCTTTCTTT; J: TRBJ1-1; V: TRBV5-4; D: TRBD1; size: few
CDR3: CASSSRLVTEAFF; DNA: TGTGCCAGCAGCTCTCGACTCGTCACTGAAGCTTTCTTT; J: TRBJ1-1; V: TRBV7-2; D: .; size: .
CDR3: CASSYTETGGQNGYTF; DNA: TGTGCCAGCAGTTACACTGAGACAGGGGGCCAAAATGGCTACACCTTC; J: TRBJ1-2; V: TRBV6-6; D: TRBD1; size: few
CDR3: CASSRAEETQYF; DNA: TGTGCCAGCAGCCGGGCGGAAGAGACCCAGTACTTC; J: TRBJ2-5; V: TRBV3-1; D: .; size: .
CDR3: CAISEGGREGPEQYF; DNA: TGTGCCATCAGTGAAGGGGGACGGGAGGGCCCCGAGCAGTACTTC; J: TRBJ2-7; V: TRBV10-3; D: TRBD2; size: few
CDR3: CASSLGLGQGEDTQYF; DNA: TGTGCCAGCAGCTTAGGCCTAGGGCAGGGGGAAGATACGCAGTATTTT; J: TRBJ2-3; V: TRBV13; D: TRBD1; size: few
CDR3: CASSPPDRVSYEQYF; DNA: TGTGCCAGCTCACCTCCGGACAGGGTGAGCTACGAGCAGTACTTC; J: TRBJ2-7; V: TRBV18; D: TRBD1; size: few
CDR3: CASSVYDEQFF; DNA: TGTGCCAGCAGTGTTTATGATGAGCAGTTCTTC; J: TRBJ2-1; V: TRBV2; D: .; size: .
CDR3: CAIRLAGNTGELFF; DNA: TGTGCCATTCGACTAGCGGGGAACACCGGGGAGCTGTTTTTT; J: TRBJ2-2; V: TRBV6-1; D: TRBD2; size: few